This TCR beta chain originates from a study of cytomegalovirus exposure and HLA in healthy donors. Findings and limits, study-wide: In a later analysis, CMV-associated beta chains were mostly HLA-associated, it appeared. A later analysis linked a missense variant in DCLRE1C to the trimming of TCR beta V and J genes. Rare TCR sequences dominated, though some public TCRs recurred in many donors.

With 60 Vbeta and 13 Jbeta primers, the PCR was carried out. Clones were read by immunoSEQ multiplex PCR, and TCRdb kept only the in-frame ones, dropping some. The table records 170,000 or so clones, about four fifths of them present only once. This clone has more than one count but fewer than ten. What it binds is unknown. Germline lookup yields CDR1 MNHEY and CDR2 SMNVEV (reference sequence). The CDR3 has 15 residues. The V gene lost 4 bases and the J gene lost 3 bases, with 12 bases spanning the gap. The sample consisted of PBMCs. This chain connects TRBV27 to TRBJ1-4; tentatively, D is TRBD1 (6 bases). The TCR was taken from a male donor in good health and CMV-seronegative. In DNA, the CDR3 is TGTGCCAGCAGTTCAACAGGGTACGCTAATGAAAAACTGTTTTTT. Protein: CASSSTGYANEKLFF.